The 20 T cell receptor beta chains listed next were all sequenced from one sample in a study of CD8+CD57+ T cells in acquired aplastic anemia. It was genomic DNA that served as the template for profiling TCR beta VDJ and CDR3. TCRdb used MiXCR to reprocess the reads, holding one entry per CDR3 protein. This sample has approximately 250,000 distinct CDR3 sequences, with roughly 82% found just once. Patients chosen for sequencing had shown CD8+CD57+ cell expansion by flow cytometry. Sequencing used sorted CD4+, CD8+, or CD8+CD57+ T cells (not recorded which) from PBMCs. All receptors derive from a human donor with aplastic anemia.

The chain combines TRBV7-8 with TRBJ1-1; 7 nucleotides line up with TRBD1. V was clipped by 3 bases and J by 14 bases; unmatched bases: 18. This CDR3 spans 15 amino acids. Germline V CDR1 and CDR2: SGHVS, FQNEAQ. The CDR3 DNA is TGTGCCAGCAGCTTTGATCCAGAAGGGACAGCTGTAGCCTTCTTT. This gives the protein CASSFDPEGTAVAFF.

A word on this clonotype: The junction departs from the called germline gene at one end, perhaps through a read error. V is TRBV11-2 and J is TRBJ2-3; tentatively, D is TRBD2 (6 bases). CDR1 and CDR2 from the germline V gene are SGHAT and FQNNGV. This CDR3 is 15 amino acids long. The CDR3 region has the DNA TGTGCCAGCAGCCTAGATGGCGGGGTTCCAGATACGCAGTATTTT. It codes for CASSLDGGVPDTQYF.

This clonotype was observed once. Since no conserved phenylalanine or tryptophan closes the CDR3, a read error is the likely cause. It is unclear where the CDR3 begins or ends on the DNA, so no DNA is shown, and the CDR3 is as TCRdb lists it. This chain uses TRBV7-8 with TRBJ2-4. With termini counted, the CDR3 has 12 amino acids. CDR1 is SGHVS and CDR2 is FQNEAQ in the germline V gene. The CDR3 region is CASRVERSMRYD.

This rearrangement joins TRBV5-4 to TRBJ2-7; 9 positions match TRBD2. This CDR3 has 17 amino acids. V lost 4 bases to trimming and J lost 2 bases; unmatched junction nucleotides: 13. The germline gives CDR1 SGHNT, CDR2 YYREEE (reference sequence). CDR3 nucleotide sequence: TGTGCCAGCAGCGAAACAGGGGAGACTAGCGGAGCCTACGAGCAGTACTTC. Translation: CASSETGETSGAYEQYF.

This clonotype was found a few times. The chain combines TRBV5-6 with TRBJ2-1, with TRBD2 matching 8 bases. This CDR3 has 16 amino acids. Germline assignment: CDR1 SGHDT and CDR2 YYEEEE. V trimming: 0 bases; J trimming: 8 bases; junction bases outside the gene matches: 10. CDR3 protein: CASSLGKGGGSDEQFF. In nucleotides, the CDR3 is TGTGCCAGCAGCTTGGGGAAAGGCGGGGGGAGCGATGAGCAGTTCTTC.

The gene calls are TRBV10-3 and TRBJ2-7; possibly TRBD1 for D (5 bases). The CDR3 length is 14 residues. V was clipped by 10 bases and J by 0 bases, with 16 bases between them. In germline, CDR1 is ENHRY, CDR2 SYGVKD. The CDR3 reads CASRQQFSSYEQYF. In DNA form, the CDR3 reads TGTGCCAGCAGACAGCAATTCAGCTCCTACGAGCAGTACTTC.

In the case of this clonotype: Given the absence of the conserved phenylalanine or tryptophan at the CDR3 end, a read error is likely. It is unclear where the CDR3 begins or ends on the DNA, so no DNA is shown, and the CDR3 is as TCRdb lists it. The chain joins TRBV19 to TRBJ2-1; the tabulated D call, TRBD2, remains unverified against the DNA. 16 amino acids form the CDR3, both terminal residues included. Germline lookup yields CDR1 LNHDA and CDR2 SQIVND (reference sequence). CDR3 region: CASSIASGADNEELFV.

As for this clonotype: The junction and the germline gene differ at one end; a read error may be behind it. The V call is TRBV7-9, the J call TRBJ2-3, with 10 bases identical to TRBD2. The CDR3 loop spans 14 amino acids. In germline, CDR1 is SEHNR, CDR2 FQNEAQ (reference sequence). In nucleotides, the CDR3 is TGTGCCAGCAGCTGTGGGGGTAGCGGGGGGACGGATACTTTT. Its protein product is CASSCGGSGGTDTF.

A remark on this clonotype: Lacking the conserved final phenylalanine or tryptophan, this CDR3 likely reflects a read error. Because the CDR3's place on the DNA is in doubt, the DNA is left out and the CDR3 is given as listed by TCRdb. V and J are TRBV7-9 and TRBJ2-3; the D call TRBD1 from the table was never checked on the DNA. Both ends counted, the CDR3 spans 13 residues. CDR1 and CDR2 (germline): SEHNR, FQNEAQ (reference sequence). The chain's CDR3 is CASGTGGEDLQFG.

The rearrangement links TRBV7-8 to TRBJ1-5, with D possibly matching TRBD1 (6 bases). Germline assignment: CDR1 SGHVS and CDR2 FQNEAQ. CDR3 size: 14 residues. Trimming removed 1 base from V and 8 bases from J, with 12 bases in between. The CDR3, as DNA: TGTGCCAGCAGCTTAGGAGCGGGGGCCGAGCCCCAGCATTTT. This encodes CASSLGAGAEPQHF.

A note on this clonotype: Without the conserved terminal phenylalanine or tryptophan, this CDR3 likely stems from a read error. This chain joins TRBV2 and TRBJ2-4; tentatively, D is TRBD2 (5 bases). V was cut by 8 bases and J by 7 bases, with 12 bases left in between. Germline loops: CDR1 SNHLY, CDR2 FYNNEI. The CDR3 runs 12 residues. In DNA, the CDR3 is TGTGCCAGCGGAGGAGCTCGTAACATTCAGTACTAC. Amino acid sequence: CASGGARNIQYY.

A word on this clonotype: The conserved closing phenylalanine or tryptophan is absent in this CDR3, likely reflecting a read error. The DNA is omitted, as the CDR3 cannot be located on it reliably, and the CDR3 follows TCRdb's listing. The chain is built from TRBV7-8 and TRBJ2-3; the table's D call, TRBD1, has no DNA check behind it. Germline CDR1 SGHVS, CDR2 FQNEAQ. Both ends counted, the CDR3 spans 15 residues. The CDR3 is CASSLATGNTNTYFG.

A single count supports this clonotype. Mismatch with germline at one junction end may stem from a read error. The V and J genes are TRBV20-1 and TRBJ1-1, with D unclear. The germline V gene has CDR1 DFQATT and CDR2 SNEGSKA (reference sequence). The length of the CDR3 is 14 residues. CDR3 sequence reads: CSARDPAVNTEASF. The DNA for the CDR3 is TGCAGTGCTAGGGACCCGGCAGTGAACACTGAAGCTTCCTTT.

The V call is TRBV19, the J call TRBJ2-2, with 8 bases aligning to TRBD2. Germline values: CDR1 LNHDA, CDR2 SQIVND (reference sequence). J lost 17 bases, V lost 1 base, and 18 bases had no gene match. This CDR3 region has 16 residues. The CDR3 here is CASSIAGGTYNEQFFF. For the CDR3, the DNA is TGTGCCAGTAGTATAGCGGGGGGGACCTACAATGAGCAGTTCTTTTTT.

About this clonotype: Without the conserved terminal phenylalanine or tryptophan, this CDR3 likely stems from a read error. Because the CDR3's place on the DNA is in doubt, the DNA is left out and the CDR3 is given as listed by TCRdb. V usage is TRBV2 and J usage is TRBJ2-7. Both ends counted, the CDR3 spans 15 residues. Germline CDR1 and CDR2: SNHLY and FYNNEI. The CDR3: CATRRSTTDPYDFYP.

The V call is TRBV9, the J call TRBJ1-4; tentatively, D is TRBD1 (5 bases). V lost 8 bases to trimming and J lost 12 bases, with 26 bases between them. The germline V gene has CDR1 SGDLS and CDR2 YYNGEE. The CDR3 totals 15 residues. The CDR3 loop reads CASSLGRTTNDELFF. The CDR3 bases are TGTGCCAGTAGCTTAGGCAGGACAACTAATGATGAACTGTTTTTT.

V and J are TRBV10-3 and TRBJ1-2, with TRBD1 matching over 7 bases. The CDR3 runs 13 residues. Germline CDR1 is ENHRY and CDR2 is SYGVKD. The V gene end was trimmed by 11 bases and the J gene end by 7 bases; junction bases not matched to a gene: 13. The CDR3 reads CAGTSEGASGYTF. CDR3 bases: TGTGCCGGAACGAGCGAGGGGGCGTCTGGCTACACCTTC.

Concerning this clonotype itself: Compared with germline, one end of the junction differs, possibly owing to a read error. The chain is built from TRBV2 and TRBJ2-3; D tentatively reads TRBD1 or TRBD2 (6 bases each). The CDR3 is made up of 15 amino acids. Germline CDR1 reads SNHLY; CDR2 reads FYNNEI. The CDR3 sequence: CASSYGGIWGQFLCF. CDR3 in DNA: TGTGCCAGCAGTTATGGGGGGATTTGGGGGCAGTTCTTGTGCTTC.

As concerns this clonotype: Germline is not matched at one junction end, which may reflect a read error. The V and J genes are TRBV7-3 and TRBJ2-3, with 8 bases matching TRBD2. Per germline, CDR1 SGHTA and CDR2 FQGTGA. There are 14 residues in the CDR3. CDR3 sequence (DNA): TGTGCCAGCAGCTTAGCGGGAGGTCGCAGTACGCCGTATTTT. Encoded protein: CASSLAGGRSTPYF.

J is TRBJ1-3 and V is TRBV2; weak D call: TRBD1 (5 bases). V gave up 8 bases and J gave up 0 bases, with 14 bases separating them. The CDR3 loop spans 15 amino acids. CDR1 is SNHLY, CDR2 FYNNEI, per germline. The CDR3 sequence is CASRMTVGSGNTIYF. In DNA, the CDR3 is TGTGCCAGCCGCATGACAGTGGGCTCTGGAAACACCATATATTTT.